The 17 T cell receptor beta chains presented below share a single source sample, sequenced in a study of shared clonotypes between healthy human individuals. Profiling relied on immunoSEQ multiplex PCR, and the TCRdb table lists in-frame clones only, not all of them. The data contain 2 million to 2.5 million clones, roughly 95% of them singletons. The sequencing sample was made of naive CD4+ T cells sorted from blood. Subset of the sample: CD45RA+ positively selected. All receptors derive from a man younger than 35 in good health.

This clone has just a few counts. In the same sample, other DNA sequences code for this CDR3. The chain uses TRBV30 and TRBJ1-1; D remains ambiguous. The CDR3 is 11 residues long. V dropped 3 bases and J dropped 1 base, with 3 bases sitting between them. Germline CDR1 GTSNPN, CDR2 SVGIG (reference sequence). The CDR3 region is CAWRGNTEAFF. In nucleotides, the CDR3 is TGTGCCTGGAGGGGGAACACTGAAGCTTTCTTT.

The genes are TRBV30 and TRBJ2-7; 8 bases are a match to TRBD1. CDR1 and CDR2 (germline): GTSNPN, SVGIG (reference sequence). The V segment lost 4 bases and the J segment 4 bases; nucleotides outside the gene matches: 9. CDR3 length: 14 amino acids. CDR3 DNA: TGTGCCTGGAACAGGGGGATCACGATTTACGAGCAGTACTTC. It is translated as CAWNRGITIYEQYF.

The rearrangement links TRBV5-1 to TRBJ1-6; D is unclear. The ends were cut back, 3 bases at V and 3 bases at J, with 7 bases in the middle. This CDR3 is 14 amino acids long. Germline CDR1 is SGHRS and CDR2 is YFSETQ. CDR3 region: CASSWEFYNSPLHF. CDR3 in DNA: TGCGCCAGCAGCTGGGAATTCTATAATTCACCCCTCCACTTT. Full variable domain (remainder filled in from reference TRBV5-1 and TRBJ1-6): KAGVTQTPRYLIKTRGQQVTLSCSPISGHRSVSWYQQTPGQGLQFLFEYFSETQRNKGNFPGRFSGRQFSNSRSEMNVSTLELGDSALYLCASSWEFYNSPLHFGNGTRLTVT.

The genes are TRBV6-1 and TRBJ1-5; D gene uncertain. Per the germline V gene, CDR1 is MNHNS and CDR2 is SASEGT. This CDR3 has 14 residues. Trimming took 3 bases from V and 9 from J, leaving 15 bases between them. In DNA form, the CDR3 reads TGTGCCAGCAGTGAGAACAGCCCCTCACGGCCCCAGCATTTT. Translation: CASSENSPSRPQHF.

J is TRBJ2-1 and V is TRBV7-2, with D possibly called TRBD1 or TRBD2 (5 bases each). The V gene lost 5 bases and the J gene lost 3 bases, with 23 bases spanning the gap. Per germline, CDR1 SGHTA and CDR2 FQGNSA. The CDR3 totals 18 residues. In DNA form, the CDR3 reads TGTGCCAGCAGCCCATCCGGACGGGGCCGAACCCTCTACAATGAGCAGTTCTTC. Protein: CASSPSGRGRTLYNEQFF.

This chain links TRBV25-1 with TRBJ1-2; 12 bases agree with TRBD1. Germline lookup yields CDR1 MGHDK and CDR2 SYGVNS. V trimming: 8 bases; J trimming: 7 bases; junction bases outside the gene matches: 8. The length of the CDR3 is 14 residues. CDR3 nucleotide sequence: TGTGCCAGCGGACCGGGACAGGGGGCTTTTGGCTACACCTTC. This codes for CASGPGQGAFGYTF.

V gene TRBV30 combines with J gene TRBJ2-5; D call uncertain. Germline CDR1 is GTSNPN and CDR2 is SVGIG (reference sequence). V was pared by 3 bases and J by 5 bases, with 16 bases between. This CDR3 spans 14 amino acids. CDR3 bases: TGTGCCTGGAGGACGTTTACTCAGGAGGAGACCCAGTACTTC. It encodes CAWRTFTQEETQYF.

In regard to this clone: The sample holds other DNA sequences that translate to the same CDR3. The V gene is TRBV5-4, the J gene TRBJ1-6, with 11 bases matching TRBD1. The V gene end was trimmed by 4 bases and the J gene end by 0 bases; junction bases not matched to a gene: 3. From germline, CDR1 is SGHNT and CDR2 YYREEE (reference sequence). The CDR3 is made up of 17 amino acids. The CDR3 DNA is TGTGCCAGCAGCCTCGGACAGGGGGCCTCCTATAATTCACCCCTCCACTTT. Encoded protein: CASSLGQGASYNSPLHF. Supplemented by reference TRBV5-4 and TRBJ1-6, the full variable domain reads ETGVTQSPTHLIKTRGQQVTLRCSSQSGHNTVSWYQQALGQGPQFIFQYYREEENGRGNFPPRFSGLQFPNYSSELNVNALELDDSALYLCASSLGQGASYNSPLHFGNGTRLTVT.

Here the CDR3 reads CASSLAGFASPLHF. In DNA form, the CDR3 reads TGTGCCAGCAGCTTAGCAGGGTTTGCTTCACCCCTCCACTTT. The chain joins TRBV7-8 to TRBJ1-6; D is uncertain. Deletions cut 0 bases from V and 9 bases from J, with 9 bases between. Looked up from germline, CDR1 is SGHVS and CDR2 is FQNEAQ. The CDR3 runs 14 residues.

This chain uses TRBV9 with TRBJ2-2; 9 positions agree with TRBD2. Unmatched junction bases numbered 7, after V lost 0 bases and J lost 7 bases. The CDR3 spans 16 residues. The germline V gene encodes CDR1 SGDLS and CDR2 YYNGEE. The CDR3 reads CASSVDPSGKVGELFF. The CDR3 bases are TGTGCCAGCAGCGTAGATCCTAGCGGGAAAGTCGGGGAGCTGTTTTTT. Combining the CDR3 with reference TRBV9 and TRBJ2-2 gives the whole variable domain DSGVTQTPKHLITATGQRVTLRCSPRSGDLSVYWYQQSLDQGLQFLIQYYNGEERAKGNILERFSAQQFPDLHSELNLSSLELGDSALYFCASSVDPSGKVGELFFGEGSRLTVL.

Comment on this clone: Additional DNA sequences in this sample encode the identical CDR3. J is TRBJ2-7 and V is TRBV18, with 8 bases identical to TRBD1. This CDR3 contains 14 residues. CDR1 is KGHSH, CDR2 LQKENI, per germline. The V segment lost 1 base and the J segment 4 bases; nucleotides outside the gene matches: 3. CDR3 sequence reads: CASSPQNRGYEQYF. In DNA, the CDR3 is TGTGCCAGCTCACCACAAAACAGGGGGTACGAGCAGTACTTC. The full variable domain, in which reference TRBV18 and TRBJ2-7 provide the parts outside the CDR3, is NAGVMQNPRHLVRRRGQEARLRCSPMKGHSHVYWYRQLPEEGLKFMVYLQKENIIDESGMPKERFSAEFPKEGPSILRIQQVVRGDSAAYFCASSPQNRGYEQYFGPGTRLTVT.

V and J are TRBV6-5 and TRBJ2-2; D is possibly TRBD1 (5 bases). Germline CDR1 and CDR2: MNHEY and SVGAGI. The CDR3 sequence is 16 residues long. Trimming stripped 2 bases from V and 2 bases from J, with 12 bases between. CDR3 bases: TGTGCCAGCAGTTACCTGACAGCCGGAAACACCGGGGAGCTGTTTTTT. Protein sequence: CASSYLTAGNTGELFF.

V usage is TRBV7-2 and J usage is TRBJ2-7; 7 bases align to TRBD2. V was clipped by 8 bases and J by 4 bases; unmatched bases: 11. In germline, CDR1 is SGHTA, CDR2 FQGNSA. CDR3 length: 14 residues. CDR3 in amino acids: CASRRASGTYEQYF. The CDR3 nucleotides read TGTGCCAGCCGCAGGGCTAGCGGTACTTACGAGCAGTACTTC.

V is TRBV9 and J is TRBJ2-5; the match to TRBD2 covers 10 bases. Germline-derived CDR1 and CDR2 are SGDLS and YYNGEE. The CDR3 is made up of 16 amino acids. Losses at the gene ends were 4 bases for V and 2 bases for J; bases not matched to a gene: 8. CDR3 amino acids: CASSTSLAGAQETQYF. In DNA form, the CDR3 reads TGTGCCAGCAGCACCTCGCTAGCGGGAGCTCAAGAGACCCAGTACTTC. Based on the CDR3 plus reference TRBV9 and TRBJ2-5, the full variable domain is DSGVTQTPKHLITATGQRVTLRCSPRSGDLSVYWYQQSLDQGLQFLIQYYNGEERAKGNILERFSAQQFPDLHSELNLSSLELGDSALYFCASSTSLAGAQETQYFGPGTRLLVL.

Here the CDR3 reads CASSLDGSYEQYF. CDR3 nucleotides: TGTGCCAGCAGTCTGGACGGATCCTACGAGCAGTACTTC. This chain joins TRBV6-1 and TRBJ2-7; D is unresolved. The germline V gene has CDR1 MNHNS and CDR2 SASEGT. Trimming stripped 5 bases from V and 1 base from J, with 9 bases between. The CDR3 extends over 13 amino acids.

The V and J genes are TRBV5-4 and TRBJ1-2, with D tentatively TRBD1 (5 bases). The CDR3 totals 15 residues. Germline V gene sequence: CDR1 SGHNT, CDR2 YYREEE (reference sequence). Trimming shortened V by 2 bases and J by 4 bases, and 15 bases separated the two germline ends. CDR3 in amino acids: CASSFYDRGIYGYTF. The CDR3 nucleotides are TGTGCCAGCAGCTTCTACGACAGAGGAATCTATGGCTACACCTTC.

The rearrangement links TRBV6-6 to TRBJ2-7; possible D gene TRBD1, 6 bases. Between the trimmed V and J ends, which lost 8 bases and 0 bases, there was a span of 11 bases. The V gene's germline CDR1 is MNHNY and CDR2 SVGAGI (reference sequence). This CDR3 contains 13 residues. CDR3 region: CASGGPPSYEQYF. CDR3 bases: TGTGCCAGCGGGGGCCCACCCTCCTACGAGCAGTACTTC.